Shown below are 5 T cell receptor beta chains from a single sample sequenced in a study of Tregs in tolerant kidney transplant recipients. The table came from immunoSEQ multiplex PCR; TCRdb's copy has only in-frame clones and leaves some out. The table has 65,000 to 85,000 clones, more than 85% seen once. Recipients received nonmyeloablative bone marrow transplants from related graft donors, with transient mixed chimerism. The sample was CD4+ T cells from blood (PBMCs), taken 24 months after the transplant. These receptors all stem from a human patient who received a combined kidney and bone marrow transplant. Some T cells may arise from the graft donor.

The V call is TRBV5-5, the J call TRBJ1-1; weak D call: TRBD1 (5 bases). The CDR3 consists of 15 residues. With 1 base removed from V and 1 base from J, the gap between germline ends came to 11 bases. Germline CDR1 is SGHKS and CDR2 is YYEKEE (reference sequence). The CDR3 sequence: CASSLQGGRNTEAFF. The CDR3 coding sequence is TGTGCCAGCAGCTTGCAGGGTGGGCGGAACACTGAAGCTTTCTTT.

V and J are TRBV5-8 and TRBJ2-3, with D possibly matching TRBD1 (5 bases). The germline gives CDR1 SGHTS, CDR2 YDEGEE. Trimming removed 4 bases at V and 0 bases at J, with 24 bases between. CDR3 size: 19 residues. The CDR3, as DNA: TGTGCCAGCAGCCCCCTCTTCCCGCTAGGGGCCTTAAGCACAGATACGCAGTATTTT. It is translated as CASSPLFPLGALSTDTQYF.

The rearrangement links TRBV7-2 to TRBJ2-1, with 8 bases that match TRBD1. The J segment lost 10 bases and the V segment lost 1 base, leaving 3 bases of the junction unmatched. The CDR3 has 13 amino acids. Per germline, CDR1 SGHTA and CDR2 FQGNSA. The CDR3 DNA sequence: TGTGCCAGCAGCTTAGGGACAGGGAGAGAGCAGTTCTTC. As protein: CASSLGTGREQFF.

The V and J genes are TRBV30 and TRBJ1-3, with 7 bases aligning to TRBD1. Per the germline V gene, CDR1 is GTSNPN and CDR2 is SVGIG (reference sequence). This CDR3 is 14 amino acids long. The V gene end was trimmed by 5 bases and the J gene end by 3 bases; junction bases not matched to a gene: 7. The CDR3 DNA reads TGTGCCTGGGGGTCAGGGGGAAGTGGAAACACCATATATTTT. Protein product: CAWGSGGSGNTIYF.

The chain recombines TRBV28 with TRBJ1-6; 8 positions agree with TRBD1. Germline V CDR1 and CDR2: MDHEN, SYDVKM. The CDR3 is 18 residues long. The V and J ends lost 5 bases and 0 bases, in that order; junction bases with no gene match: 9. In DNA form, the CDR3 reads TGTGCCAGCAGTCAGAGCCGGGACAGGAGCTCCTATAATTCACCCCTCCACTTT. It specifies CASSQSRDRSSYNSPLHF.